This entry lists 7 T cell receptor beta chains sequenced from one sample in a study of technical replicates of blood from a handful of donors. Here immunoSEQ multiplex PCR was the method, and the copy in TCRdb shows in-frame clones only, minus some. The table records 80,000 to 95,000 clones, almost 97% of them present only once. Sample: T cells isolated from PBMCs. The receptor set was obtained from a human donor in good health.

This sequence joins TRBV10-1 and TRBJ2-1; D perhaps matches TRBD1 (5 bases). CDR3 length: 13 amino acids. Trimming removed 3 bases from V and 5 bases from J, with 8 bases in between. Germline V gives CDR1 WNHNN, CDR2 SYGVQD (reference sequence). The CDR3 is CASSDGAHNEQFF. CDR3 DNA sequence: TGCGCCAGCAGTGATGGGGCCCACAATGAGCAGTTCTTC.

This chain connects TRBV5-8 to TRBJ2-7, with 14 bases that match TRBD2. Germline CDR1 is SGHTS and CDR2 is YDEGEE. This CDR3 is 14 amino acids long. The V gene end was trimmed by 4 bases and the J gene end by 7 bases; junction bases not matched to a gene: 4. The CDR3 is CASSKRTSGREQYF. CDR3 sequence (DNA): TGTGCCAGCAGCAAGAGGACTAGCGGGAGGGAGCAGTACTTC.

This sequence joins TRBV7-3 and TRBJ2-1; D ambiguous. Germline assignment: CDR1 SGHTA and CDR2 FQGTGA. The length of the CDR3 is 13 residues. Trimming took 5 bases from V and 5 from J, leaving 10 bases between them. CDR3 loop: CASSPTIDNEQFF. DNA of the CDR3: TGTGCCAGCAGCCCTACGATTGACAATGAGCAGTTCTTC.

This chain links TRBV11-2 with TRBJ1-1, with D uncertain. This CDR3 spans 12 amino acids. V lost 5 bases and J lost 3, with 7 bases in between. In germline, CDR1 is SGHAT, CDR2 FQNNGV. CDR3 sequence reads: CASSPPYTEAFF. The DNA of the CDR3 is TGTGCCAGCAGCCCCCCTTACACTGAAGCTTTCTTT.

The rearrangement joins TRBV4-1 to TRBJ2-3, with TRBD1 as a possible D gene (7 bases). The CDR3 has 12 residues. V shed 4 bases and J shed 8 bases, with 10 bases lying between them. CDR1 is MGHRA and CDR2 is YSYEKL in the germline V gene. DNA for the CDR3: TGCGCCAGCAGCCGGCAGGGGGGTACGCAGTATTTT. It is translated as CASSRQGGTQYF.

The rearrangement uses TRBV4-3 and TRBJ2-1; possible D gene TRBD2, 5 bases. Trimming pared 0 bases from V and 7 bases from J, leaving 22 bases between. Germline V gene sequence: CDR1 LGHNA, CDR2 YSLEER. This CDR3 region has 18 residues. CDR3 bases: TGCGCCAGCAGCCAAGATTTTATAAGCCTTGGTACTAGGAATGAGCAGTTCTTC. It yields the protein CASSQDFISLGTRNEQFF.

The chain links TRBV7-3 to TRBJ1-1, with 10 bases lining up with TRBD1. V lost 0 bases, J lost 4 bases, and 8 bases stayed unmatched. CDR1 is SGHTA and CDR2 is FQGTGA in the germline V gene. This CDR3 region has 17 residues. CDR3 sequence: CASSLTPTGGLGTEAFF. In DNA form, the CDR3 reads TGTGCCAGCAGCTTAACGCCGACAGGGGGCTTGGGCACTGAAGCTTTCTTT. Using reference TRBV7-3 and TRBJ1-1 for the parts outside the CDR3, the full variable domain is GAGVSQTPSNKVTEKGKYVELRCDPISGHTALYWYRQSLGQGPEFLIYFQGTGAADDSGLPNDRFFAVRPEGSVSTLKIQRTERGDSAVYLCASSLTPTGGLGTEAFFGQGTRLTVV.